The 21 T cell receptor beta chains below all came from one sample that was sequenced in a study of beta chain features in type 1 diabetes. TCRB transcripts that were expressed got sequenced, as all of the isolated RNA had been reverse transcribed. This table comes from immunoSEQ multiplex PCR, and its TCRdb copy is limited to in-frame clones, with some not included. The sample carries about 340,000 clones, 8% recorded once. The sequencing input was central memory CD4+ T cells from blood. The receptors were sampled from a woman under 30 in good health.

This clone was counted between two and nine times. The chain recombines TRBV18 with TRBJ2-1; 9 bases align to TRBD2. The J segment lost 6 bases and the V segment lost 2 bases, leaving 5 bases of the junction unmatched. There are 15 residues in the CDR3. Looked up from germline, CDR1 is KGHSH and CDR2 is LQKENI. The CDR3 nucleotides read TGTGCCAGCTCACCAATGGCGGGAGGGTCCAATGAGCAGTTCTTC. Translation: CASSPMAGGSNEQFF.

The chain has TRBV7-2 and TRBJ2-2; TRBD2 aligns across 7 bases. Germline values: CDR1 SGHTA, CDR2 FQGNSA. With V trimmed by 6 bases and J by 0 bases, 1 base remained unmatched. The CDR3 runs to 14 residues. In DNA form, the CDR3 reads TGTGCCAGCAGGGCGGGAGCGAACACCGGGGAGCTGTTTTTT. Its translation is CASRAGANTGELFF.

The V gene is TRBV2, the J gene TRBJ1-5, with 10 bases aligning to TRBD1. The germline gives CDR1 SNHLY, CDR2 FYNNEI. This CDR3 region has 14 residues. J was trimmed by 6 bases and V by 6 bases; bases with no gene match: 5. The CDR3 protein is CASRGTGESQPQHF. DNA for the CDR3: TGTGCCAGCAGGGGGACAGGGGAAAGTCAGCCCCAGCATTTT.

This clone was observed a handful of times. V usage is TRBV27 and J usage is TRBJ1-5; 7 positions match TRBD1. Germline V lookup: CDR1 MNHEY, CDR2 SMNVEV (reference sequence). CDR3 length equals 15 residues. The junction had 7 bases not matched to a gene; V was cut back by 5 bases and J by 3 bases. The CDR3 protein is CASSPKTGTNQPQHF. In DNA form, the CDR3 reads TGTGCCAGCAGTCCAAAGACAGGGACCAATCAGCCCCAGCATTTT.

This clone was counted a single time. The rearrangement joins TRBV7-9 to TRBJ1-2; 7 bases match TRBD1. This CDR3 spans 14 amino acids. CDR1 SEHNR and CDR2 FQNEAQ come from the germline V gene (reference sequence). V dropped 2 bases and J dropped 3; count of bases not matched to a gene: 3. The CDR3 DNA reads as TGTGCCAGCAGCTTAACAGGGGCGGACTATGGCTACACCTTC. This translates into CASSLTGADYGYTF.

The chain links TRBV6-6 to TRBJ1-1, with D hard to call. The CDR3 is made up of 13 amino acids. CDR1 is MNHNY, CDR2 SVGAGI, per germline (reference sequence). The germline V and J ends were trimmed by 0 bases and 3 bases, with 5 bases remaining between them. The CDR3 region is CASSYSVDTEAFF. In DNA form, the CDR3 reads TGTGCCAGCAGTTACTCAGTGGACACTGAAGCTTTCTTT.

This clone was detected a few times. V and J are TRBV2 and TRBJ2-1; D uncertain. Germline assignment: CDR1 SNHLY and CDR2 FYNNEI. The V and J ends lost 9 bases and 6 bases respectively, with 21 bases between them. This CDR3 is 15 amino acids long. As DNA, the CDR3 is TGTGCCAGTAGCCTCAGAGGCAGCACCCCCAATGAGCAGTTCTTC. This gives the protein CASSLRGSTPNEQFF.

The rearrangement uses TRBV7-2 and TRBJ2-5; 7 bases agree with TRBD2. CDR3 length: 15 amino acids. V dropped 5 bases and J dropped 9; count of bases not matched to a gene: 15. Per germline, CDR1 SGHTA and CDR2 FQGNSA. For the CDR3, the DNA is TGTGCCAGCAGCCCAGGGAGTGGCGGGAGCTACCCCCAGTACTTC. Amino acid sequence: CASSPGSGGSYPQYF.

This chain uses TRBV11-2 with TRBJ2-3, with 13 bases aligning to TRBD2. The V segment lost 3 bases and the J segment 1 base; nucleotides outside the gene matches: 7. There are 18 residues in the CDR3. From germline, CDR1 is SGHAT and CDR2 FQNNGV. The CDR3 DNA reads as TGTGCCAGCAGCTTGGTACCACTAGCGGGAGGGGGCACAGATACGCAGTATTTT. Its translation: CASSLVPLAGGGTDTQYF. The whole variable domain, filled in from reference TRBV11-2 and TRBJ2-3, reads EAGVAQSPRYKIIEKRQSVAFWCNPISGHATLYWYQQILGQGPKLLIQFQNNGVVDDSQLPKDRFSAERLKGVDSTLKIQPAKLEDSAVYLCASSLVPLAGGGTDTQYFGPGTRLTVL.

The CDR3 is CASSETQGGTEAFF. The DNA of the CDR3 is TGTGCCAGCAGCGAGACACAGGGGGGAACTGAAGCTTTCTTT. V gene TRBV9 combines with J gene TRBJ1-1; 8 bases fit TRBD1. Germline V lookup: CDR1 SGDLS, CDR2 YYNGEE. This CDR3 contains 14 residues. Trimming removed 3 bases from V and 5 bases from J; junction bases left unmatched: 6.

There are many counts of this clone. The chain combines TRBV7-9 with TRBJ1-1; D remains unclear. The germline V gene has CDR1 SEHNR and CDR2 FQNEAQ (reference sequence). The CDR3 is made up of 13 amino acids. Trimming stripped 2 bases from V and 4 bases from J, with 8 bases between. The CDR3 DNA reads TGTGCCAGCAGCTTATCGGATAGCACTGAAGCTTTCTTT. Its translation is CASSLSDSTEAFF.

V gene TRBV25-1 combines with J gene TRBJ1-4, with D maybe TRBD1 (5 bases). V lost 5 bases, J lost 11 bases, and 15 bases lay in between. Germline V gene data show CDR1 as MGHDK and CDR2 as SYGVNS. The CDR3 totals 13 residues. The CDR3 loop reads CASSRLQERKLFF. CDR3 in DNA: TGTGCCAGCAGTAGACTACAGGAAAGGAAACTGTTTTTT.

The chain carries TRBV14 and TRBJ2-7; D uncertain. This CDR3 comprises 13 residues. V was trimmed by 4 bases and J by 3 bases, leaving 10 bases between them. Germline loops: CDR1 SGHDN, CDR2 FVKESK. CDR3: CASSRQIYYEQYF. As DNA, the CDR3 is TGTGCCAGCAGCCGCCAGATATACTACGAGCAGTACTTC.

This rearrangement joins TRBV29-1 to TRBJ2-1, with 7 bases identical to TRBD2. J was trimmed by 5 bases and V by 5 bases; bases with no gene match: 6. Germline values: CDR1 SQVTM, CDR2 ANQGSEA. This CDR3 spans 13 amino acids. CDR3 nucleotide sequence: TGCAGCGTTAAAATGGCGGGAGACAATGAGCAGTTCTTC. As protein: CSVKMAGDNEQFF.

The chain's CDR3 is CASSQDPAGGTNTGELFF. The CDR3 DNA sequence: TGTGCCAGCAGCCAAGACCCAGCGGGAGGGACGAACACCGGGGAGCTGTTTTTT. The chain recombines TRBV7-2 with TRBJ2-2, with 10 bases that match TRBD2. The CDR3 is made up of 18 amino acids. CDR1 is SGHTA and CDR2 is FQGNSA in the germline V gene. Losses at the gene ends were 5 bases for V and 0 bases for J; bases not matched to a gene: 9.

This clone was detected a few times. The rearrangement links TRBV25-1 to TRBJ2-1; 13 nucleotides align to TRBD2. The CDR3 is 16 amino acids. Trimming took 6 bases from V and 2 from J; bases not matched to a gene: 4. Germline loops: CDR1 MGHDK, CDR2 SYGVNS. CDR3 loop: CASSRTSGSPYNEQFF. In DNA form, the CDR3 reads TGTGCCAGCAGCCGGACTAGCGGGAGTCCCTACAATGAGCAGTTCTTC.

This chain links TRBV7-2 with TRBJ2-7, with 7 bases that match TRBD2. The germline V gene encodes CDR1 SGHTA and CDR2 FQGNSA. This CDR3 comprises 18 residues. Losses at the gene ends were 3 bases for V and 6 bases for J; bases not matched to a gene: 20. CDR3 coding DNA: TGTGCCAGCAGCTTGGGGGGGACGGACGGCCCCCTCCCTCGCGAGCAGTACTTC. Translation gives CASSLGGTDGPLPREQYF.

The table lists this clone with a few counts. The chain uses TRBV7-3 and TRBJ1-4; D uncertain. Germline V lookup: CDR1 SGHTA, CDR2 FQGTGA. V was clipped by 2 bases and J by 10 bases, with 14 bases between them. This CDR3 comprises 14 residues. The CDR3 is CASSLEWQAGKLFF. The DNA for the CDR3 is TGTGCCAGCAGCTTAGAGTGGCAGGCTGGAAAACTGTTTTTT.

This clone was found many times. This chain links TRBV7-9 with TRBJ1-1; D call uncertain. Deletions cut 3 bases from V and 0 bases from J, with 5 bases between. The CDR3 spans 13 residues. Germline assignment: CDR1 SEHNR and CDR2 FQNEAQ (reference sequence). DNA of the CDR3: TGTGCCAGCAGCTTTGCCGTGAACACTGAAGCTTTCTTT. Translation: CASSFAVNTEAFF.

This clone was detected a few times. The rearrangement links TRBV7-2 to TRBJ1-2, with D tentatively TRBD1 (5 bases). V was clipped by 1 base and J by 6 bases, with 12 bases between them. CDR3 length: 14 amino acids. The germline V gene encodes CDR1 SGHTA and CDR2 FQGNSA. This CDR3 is CASSLGPGLDGYTF. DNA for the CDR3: TGTGCCAGCAGCTTAGGACCAGGGCTAGATGGCTACACCTTC.

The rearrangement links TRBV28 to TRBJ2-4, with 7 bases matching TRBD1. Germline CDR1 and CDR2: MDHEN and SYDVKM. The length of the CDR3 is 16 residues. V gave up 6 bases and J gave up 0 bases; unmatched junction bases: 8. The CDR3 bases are TGTGCCAGCAGCCGACAGGGAGCCCTAGCCAAAAACATTCAGTACTTC. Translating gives CASSRQGALAKNIQYF.